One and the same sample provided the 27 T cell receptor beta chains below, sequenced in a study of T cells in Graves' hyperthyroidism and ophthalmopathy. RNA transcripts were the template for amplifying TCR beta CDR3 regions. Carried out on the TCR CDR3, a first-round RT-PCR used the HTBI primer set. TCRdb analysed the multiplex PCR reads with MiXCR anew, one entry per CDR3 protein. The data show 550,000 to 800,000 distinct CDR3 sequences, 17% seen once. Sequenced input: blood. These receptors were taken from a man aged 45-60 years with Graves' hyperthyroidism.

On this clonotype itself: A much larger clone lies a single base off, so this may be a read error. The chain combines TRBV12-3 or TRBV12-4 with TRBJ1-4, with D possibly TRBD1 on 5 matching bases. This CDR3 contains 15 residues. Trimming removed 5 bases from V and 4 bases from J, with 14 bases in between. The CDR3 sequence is CASSLGRPLNEKLFF. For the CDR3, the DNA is TGTGCCAGCAGTCTGGGACGGCCTCTTAATGAAAAACTGTTTTTT.

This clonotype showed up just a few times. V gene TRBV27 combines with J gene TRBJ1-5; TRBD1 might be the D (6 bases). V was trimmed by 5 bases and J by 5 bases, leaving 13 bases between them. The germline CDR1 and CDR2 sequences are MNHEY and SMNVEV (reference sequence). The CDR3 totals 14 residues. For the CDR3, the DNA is TGTGCCAGCAGTCTTTCTAGGGGGGATCAGCCCCAGCATTTT. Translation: CASSLSRGDQPQHF.

The CDR3 loop reads CATSSLVINEQFF. CDR3 bases: TGTGCCACCAGCTCCCTAGTAATCAATGAGCAGTTCTTC. The chain combines TRBV24-1 with TRBJ2-1; no clear D. The V end lost 7 bases, the J end lost 6 bases, and 12 bases lay between the germline ends. The CDR3 length is 13 residues. Germline CDR1 is KGHDR and CDR2 is SFDVKD.

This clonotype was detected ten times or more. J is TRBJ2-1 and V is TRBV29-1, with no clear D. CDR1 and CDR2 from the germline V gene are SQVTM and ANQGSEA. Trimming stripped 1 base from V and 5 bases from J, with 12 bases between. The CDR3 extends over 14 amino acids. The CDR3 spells CSVEVFLKNNEQFF. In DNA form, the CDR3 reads TGCAGCGTTGAAGTGTTCCTGAAAAACAATGAGCAGTTCTTC.

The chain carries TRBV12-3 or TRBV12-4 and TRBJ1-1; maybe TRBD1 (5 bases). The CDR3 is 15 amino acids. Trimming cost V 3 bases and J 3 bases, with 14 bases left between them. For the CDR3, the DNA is TGTGCCAGCAGTTTTGGGCTCGACAGTTACACTGAAGCTTTCTTT. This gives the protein CASSFGLDSYTEAFF.

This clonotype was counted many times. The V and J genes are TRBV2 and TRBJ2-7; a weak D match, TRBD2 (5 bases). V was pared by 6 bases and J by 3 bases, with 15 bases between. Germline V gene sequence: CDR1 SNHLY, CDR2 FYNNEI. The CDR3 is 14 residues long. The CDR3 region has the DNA TGTGCCAGCAGGGCGGGTCCTACGGACTACGAGCAGTACTTC. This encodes CASRAGPTDYEQYF.

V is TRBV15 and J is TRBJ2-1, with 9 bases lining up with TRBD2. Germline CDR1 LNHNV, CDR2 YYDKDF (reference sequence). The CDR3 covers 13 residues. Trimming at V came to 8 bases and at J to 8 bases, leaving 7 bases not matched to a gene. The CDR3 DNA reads TGTGCCACCCGCATAGCGGGAGAACATGAGCAGTTCTTC. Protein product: CATRIAGEHEQFF.

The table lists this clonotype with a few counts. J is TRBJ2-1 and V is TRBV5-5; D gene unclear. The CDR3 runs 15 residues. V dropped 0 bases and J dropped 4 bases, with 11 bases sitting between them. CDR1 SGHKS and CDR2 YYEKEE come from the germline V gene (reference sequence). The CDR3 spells CASSLVLEFYNEQFF. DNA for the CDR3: TGTGCCAGCAGCTTGGTTTTGGAGTTTTACAATGAGCAGTTCTTC.

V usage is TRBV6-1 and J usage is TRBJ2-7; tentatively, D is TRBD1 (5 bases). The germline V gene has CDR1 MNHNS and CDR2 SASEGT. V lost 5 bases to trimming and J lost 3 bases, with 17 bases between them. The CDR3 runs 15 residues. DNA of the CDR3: TGTGCCAGCAGTCCCCAACAGGCCATCCACTACGAGCAGTACTTC. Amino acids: CASSPQQAIHYEQYF.

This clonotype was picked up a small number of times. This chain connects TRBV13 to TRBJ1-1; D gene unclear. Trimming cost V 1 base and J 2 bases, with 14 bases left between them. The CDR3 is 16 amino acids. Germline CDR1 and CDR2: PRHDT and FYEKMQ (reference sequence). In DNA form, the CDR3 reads TGTGCCAGCAGCTTAGCGCCCCTTGGGCTCAACACTGAAGCTTTCTTT. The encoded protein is CASSLAPLGLNTEAFF.

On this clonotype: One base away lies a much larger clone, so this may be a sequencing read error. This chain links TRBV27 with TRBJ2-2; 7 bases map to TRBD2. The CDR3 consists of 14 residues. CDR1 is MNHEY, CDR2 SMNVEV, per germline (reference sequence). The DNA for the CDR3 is TGTGCCGGCAGTATCACTAGCGTGGCCGGGGAGCTGTTTTTT. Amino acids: CAGSITSVAGELFF.

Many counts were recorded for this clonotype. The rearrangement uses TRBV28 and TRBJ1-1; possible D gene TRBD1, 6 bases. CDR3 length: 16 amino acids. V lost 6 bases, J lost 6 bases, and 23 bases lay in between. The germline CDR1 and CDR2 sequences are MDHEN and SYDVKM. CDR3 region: CASRSEGGGFSPEAFF. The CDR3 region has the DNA TGTGCCAGCAGAAGCGAGGGGGGGGGGTTTTCGCCTGAAGCTTTCTTT.

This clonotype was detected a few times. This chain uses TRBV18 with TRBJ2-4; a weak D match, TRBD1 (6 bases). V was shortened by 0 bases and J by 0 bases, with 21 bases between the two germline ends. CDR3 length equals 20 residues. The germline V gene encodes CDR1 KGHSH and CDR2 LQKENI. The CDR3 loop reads CASSPPPGQGSRLAKNIQYF. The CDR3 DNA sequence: TGTGCCAGCTCACCACCCCCGGGACAAGGATCCAGACTAGCCAAAAACATTCAGTACTTC.

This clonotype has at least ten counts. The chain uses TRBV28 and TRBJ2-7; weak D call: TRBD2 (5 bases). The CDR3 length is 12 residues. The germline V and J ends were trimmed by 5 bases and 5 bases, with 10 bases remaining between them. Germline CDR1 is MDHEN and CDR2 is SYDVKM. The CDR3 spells CASSQLVNEQYF. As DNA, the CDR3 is TGTGCCAGCAGTCAACTAGTTAACGAGCAGTACTTC.

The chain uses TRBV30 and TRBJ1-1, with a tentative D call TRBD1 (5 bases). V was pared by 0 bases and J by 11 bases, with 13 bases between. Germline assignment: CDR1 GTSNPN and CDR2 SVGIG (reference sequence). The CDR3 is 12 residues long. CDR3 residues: CAWSVLGVSAFF. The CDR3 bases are TGTGCCTGGAGTGTTTTGGGGGTTTCGGCTTTCTTT.

The CDR3 here is CASRPGSGQAYGYTF. The CDR3 coding sequence is TGTGCCAGCAGACCTGGGTCGGGACAGGCCTATGGCTACACCTTC. The chain employs TRBV6-1 and TRBJ1-2; 8 bases line up with TRBD1. J gave up 4 bases and V 6 bases, and 10 bases lay outside the gene matches. The germline CDR1 and CDR2 sequences are MNHNS and SASEGT. The CDR3 loop spans 15 amino acids.

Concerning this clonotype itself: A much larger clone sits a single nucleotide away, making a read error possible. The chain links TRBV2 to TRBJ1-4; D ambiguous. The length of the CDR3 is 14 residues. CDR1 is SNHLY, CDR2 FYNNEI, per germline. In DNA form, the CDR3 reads TGTGCCAGCAGTGAAAATTTGGCAGATGAAAAACTGGTTTTT. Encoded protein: CASSENLADEKLVF.

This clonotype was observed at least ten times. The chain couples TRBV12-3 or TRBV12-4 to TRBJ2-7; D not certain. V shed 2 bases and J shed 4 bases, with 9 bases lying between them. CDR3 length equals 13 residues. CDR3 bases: TGTGCCAGCAGTTTATGGGGTCGTTACGAGCAGTACTTC. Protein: CASSLWGRYEQYF.

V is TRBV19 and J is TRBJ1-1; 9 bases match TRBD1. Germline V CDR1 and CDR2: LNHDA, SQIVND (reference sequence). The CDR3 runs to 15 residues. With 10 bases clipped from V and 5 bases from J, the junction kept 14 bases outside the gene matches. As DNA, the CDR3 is TGTGCCATTGGGACCCCGGGACAGGGCTTGACTGAAGCTTTCTTT. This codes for CAIGTPGQGLTEAFF.

The chain's CDR3 is CASSLGLHNINQPQHF. The CDR3 nucleotides are TGTGCCAGCAGCTTAGGACTCCACAATATTAATCAGCCCCAGCATTTT. The V and J genes are TRBV7-9 and TRBJ1-5; D gene unclear. In germline, CDR1 is SEHNR, CDR2 FQNEAQ (reference sequence). This CDR3 has 16 residues. The V end was cut by 1 base, the J end by 4 bases, with 14 bases between.

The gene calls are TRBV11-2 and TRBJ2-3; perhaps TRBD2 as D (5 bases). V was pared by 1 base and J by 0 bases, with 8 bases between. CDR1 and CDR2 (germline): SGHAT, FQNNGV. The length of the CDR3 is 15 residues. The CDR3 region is CASSLVAGSTDTQYF. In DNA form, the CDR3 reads TGTGCCAGCAGCTTAGTGGCGGGTAGCACAGATACGCAGTATTTT. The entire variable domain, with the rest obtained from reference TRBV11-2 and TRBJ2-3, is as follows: EAGVAQSPRYKIIEKRQSVAFWCNPISGHATLYWYQQILGQGPKLLIQFQNNGVVDDSQLPKDRFSAERLKGVDSTLKIQPAKLEDSAVYLCASSLVAGSTDTQYFGPGTRLTVL.

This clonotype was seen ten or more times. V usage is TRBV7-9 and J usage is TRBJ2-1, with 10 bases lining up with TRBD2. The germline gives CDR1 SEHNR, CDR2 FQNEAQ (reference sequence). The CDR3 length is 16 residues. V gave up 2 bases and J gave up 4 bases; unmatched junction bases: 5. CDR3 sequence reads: CASSLNSGRLYNEQFF. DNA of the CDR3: TGTGCCAGCAGCTTAAATAGCGGGAGGTTATACAATGAGCAGTTCTTC.

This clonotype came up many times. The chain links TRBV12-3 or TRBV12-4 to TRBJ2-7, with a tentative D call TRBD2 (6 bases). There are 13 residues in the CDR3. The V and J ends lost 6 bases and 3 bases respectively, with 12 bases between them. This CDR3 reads CASSVADFYEQYF. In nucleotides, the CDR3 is TGTGCCAGCAGCGTAGCGGATTTCTACGAGCAGTACTTC.

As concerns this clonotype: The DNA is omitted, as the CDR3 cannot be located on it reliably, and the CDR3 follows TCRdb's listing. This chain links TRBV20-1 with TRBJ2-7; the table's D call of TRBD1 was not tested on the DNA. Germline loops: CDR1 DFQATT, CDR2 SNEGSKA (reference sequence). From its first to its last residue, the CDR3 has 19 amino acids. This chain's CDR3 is CSARVNSYEQYFGRYEQYF.

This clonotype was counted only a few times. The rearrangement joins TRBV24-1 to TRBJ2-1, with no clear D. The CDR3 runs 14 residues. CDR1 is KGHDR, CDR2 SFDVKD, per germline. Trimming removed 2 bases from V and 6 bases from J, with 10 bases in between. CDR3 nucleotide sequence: TGTGCCACCAGTGATTCTCGGGTCATCAATGAGCAGTTCTTC. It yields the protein CATSDSRVINEQFF.

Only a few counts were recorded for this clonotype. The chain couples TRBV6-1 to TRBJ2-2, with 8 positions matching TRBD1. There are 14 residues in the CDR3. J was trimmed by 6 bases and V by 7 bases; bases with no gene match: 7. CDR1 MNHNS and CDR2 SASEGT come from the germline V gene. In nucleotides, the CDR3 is TGTGCCAGCACCTGGGACAGGAGGGCCGGGGAGCTGTTTTTT. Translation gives CASTWDRRAGELFF.

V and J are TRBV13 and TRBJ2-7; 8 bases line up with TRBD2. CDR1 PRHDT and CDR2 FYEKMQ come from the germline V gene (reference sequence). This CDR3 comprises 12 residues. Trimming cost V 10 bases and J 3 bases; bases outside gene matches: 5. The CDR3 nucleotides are TGTGCCACGAAGCGGGAGCTCTACGAGCAGTACTTC. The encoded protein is CATKRELYEQYF.